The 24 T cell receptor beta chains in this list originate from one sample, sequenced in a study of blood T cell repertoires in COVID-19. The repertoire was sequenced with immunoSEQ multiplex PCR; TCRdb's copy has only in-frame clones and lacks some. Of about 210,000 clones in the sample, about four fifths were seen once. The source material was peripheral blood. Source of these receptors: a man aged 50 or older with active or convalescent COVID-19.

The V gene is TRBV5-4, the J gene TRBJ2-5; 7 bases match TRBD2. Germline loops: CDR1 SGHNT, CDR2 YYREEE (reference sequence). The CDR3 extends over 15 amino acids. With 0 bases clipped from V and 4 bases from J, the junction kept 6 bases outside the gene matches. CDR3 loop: CASSLALASGETQYF. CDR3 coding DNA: TGTGCCAGCAGCTTGGCACTAGCGTCCGGAGAGACCCAGTACTTC. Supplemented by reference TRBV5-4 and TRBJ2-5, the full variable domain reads ETGVTQSPTHLIKTRGQQVTLRCSSQSGHNTVSWYQQALGQGPQFIFQYYREEENGRGNFPPRFSGLQFPNYSSELNVNALELDDSALYLCASSLALASGETQYFGPGTRLLVL.

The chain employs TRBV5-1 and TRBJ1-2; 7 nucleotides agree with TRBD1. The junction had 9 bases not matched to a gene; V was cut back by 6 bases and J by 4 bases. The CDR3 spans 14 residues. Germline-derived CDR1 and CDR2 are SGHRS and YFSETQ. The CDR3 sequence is CASNRPGQLYGYTF. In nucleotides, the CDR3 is TGCGCCAGCAACCGACCGGGACAGCTCTATGGCTACACCTTC.

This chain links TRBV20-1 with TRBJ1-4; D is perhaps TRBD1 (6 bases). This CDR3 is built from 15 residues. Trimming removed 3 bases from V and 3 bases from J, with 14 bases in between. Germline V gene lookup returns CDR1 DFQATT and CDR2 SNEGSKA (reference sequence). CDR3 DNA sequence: TGCAGTGCTAGTAGGGGGGGCATGGCTAATGAAAAACTGTTTTTT. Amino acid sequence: CSASRGGMANEKLFF.

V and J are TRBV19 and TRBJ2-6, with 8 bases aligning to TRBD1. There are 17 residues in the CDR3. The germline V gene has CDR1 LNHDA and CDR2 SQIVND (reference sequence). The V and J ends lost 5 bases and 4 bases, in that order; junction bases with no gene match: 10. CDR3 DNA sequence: TGTGCCAGTAGTGGACAGGGAGGCAAAGGAGGGGCCAACGTCCTGACTTTC. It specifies CASSGQGGKGGANVLTF.

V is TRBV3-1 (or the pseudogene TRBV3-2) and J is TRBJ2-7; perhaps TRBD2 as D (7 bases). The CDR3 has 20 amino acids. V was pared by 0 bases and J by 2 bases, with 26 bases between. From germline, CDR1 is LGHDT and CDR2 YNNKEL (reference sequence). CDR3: CASSQDRRSYSGGSAYEQYF. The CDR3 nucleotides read TGTGCCAGCAGCCAAGATCGGAGAAGCTACTCGGGGGGCTCTGCCTACGAGCAGTACTTC.

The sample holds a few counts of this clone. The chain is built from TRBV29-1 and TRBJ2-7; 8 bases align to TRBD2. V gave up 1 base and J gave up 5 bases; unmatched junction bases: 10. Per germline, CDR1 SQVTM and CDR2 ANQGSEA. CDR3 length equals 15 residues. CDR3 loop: CSVEGSGGVINEQYF. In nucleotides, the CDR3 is TGCAGCGTTGAAGGGTCCGGGGGGGTGATTAACGAGCAGTACTTC.

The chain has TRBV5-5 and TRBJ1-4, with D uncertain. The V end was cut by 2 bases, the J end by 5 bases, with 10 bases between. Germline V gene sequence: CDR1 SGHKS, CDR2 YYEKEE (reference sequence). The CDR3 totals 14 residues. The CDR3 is CASSFVPGNEKLFF. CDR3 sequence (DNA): TGTGCCAGCAGCTTTGTCCCAGGAAATGAAAAACTGTTTTTT.

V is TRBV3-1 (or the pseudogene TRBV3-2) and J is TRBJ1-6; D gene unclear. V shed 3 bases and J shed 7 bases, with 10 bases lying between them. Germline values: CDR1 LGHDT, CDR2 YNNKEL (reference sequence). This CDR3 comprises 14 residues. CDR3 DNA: TGTGCCAGCAGCCACGAGAGGAGAAATTCACCCCTCCACTTT. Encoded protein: CASSHERRNSPLHF.

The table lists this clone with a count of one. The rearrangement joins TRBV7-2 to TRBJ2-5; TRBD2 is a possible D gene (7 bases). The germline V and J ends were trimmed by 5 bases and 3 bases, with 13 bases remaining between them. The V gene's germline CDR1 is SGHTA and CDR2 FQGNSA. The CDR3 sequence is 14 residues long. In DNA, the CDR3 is TGTGCCAGCAGCCGTGGGGGGGGCAAAGAGACCCAGTACTTC. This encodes CASSRGGGKETQYF.

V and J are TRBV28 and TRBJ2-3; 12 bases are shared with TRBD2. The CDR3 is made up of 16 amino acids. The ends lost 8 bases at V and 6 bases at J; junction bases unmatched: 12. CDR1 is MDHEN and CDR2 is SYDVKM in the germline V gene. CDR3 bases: TGTGCCAGCTGGGGGGCTAGCGGGAGGGGTGGGGATACGCAGTATTTT. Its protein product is CASWGASGRGGDTQYF. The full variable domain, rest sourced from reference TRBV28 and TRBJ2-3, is DVKVTQSSRYLVKRTGEKVFLECVQDMDHENMFWYRQDPGLGLRLIYFSYDVKMKEKGDIPEGYSVSREKKERFSLILESASTNQTSMYLCASWGASGRGGDTQYFGPGTRLTVL.

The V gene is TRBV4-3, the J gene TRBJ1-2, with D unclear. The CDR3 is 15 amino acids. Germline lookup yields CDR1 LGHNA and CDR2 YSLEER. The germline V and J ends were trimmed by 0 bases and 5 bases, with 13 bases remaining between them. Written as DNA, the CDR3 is TGCGCCAGCAGCCAAGATATGGCTTCTCCTTATGGCTACACCTTC. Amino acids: CASSQDMASPYGYTF.

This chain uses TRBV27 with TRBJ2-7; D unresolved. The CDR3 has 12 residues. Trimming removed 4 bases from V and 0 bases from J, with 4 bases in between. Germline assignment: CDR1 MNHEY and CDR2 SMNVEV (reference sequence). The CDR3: CASSSRSYEQYF. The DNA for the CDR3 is TGTGCCAGCAGTTCCCGCTCCTACGAGCAGTACTTC.

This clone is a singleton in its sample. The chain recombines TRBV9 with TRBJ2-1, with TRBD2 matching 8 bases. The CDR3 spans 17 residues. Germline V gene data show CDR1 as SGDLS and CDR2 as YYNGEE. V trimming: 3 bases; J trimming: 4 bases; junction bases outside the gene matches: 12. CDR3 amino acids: CASSAVVVGRGYNEQFF. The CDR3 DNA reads TGTGCCAGCAGCGCAGTTGTGGTCGGGAGGGGTTACAATGAGCAGTTCTTC.

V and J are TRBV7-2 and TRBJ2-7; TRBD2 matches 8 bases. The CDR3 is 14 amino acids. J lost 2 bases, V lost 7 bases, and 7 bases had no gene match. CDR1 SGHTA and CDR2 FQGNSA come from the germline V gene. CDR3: CASNPGGRAYEQYF. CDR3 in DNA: TGTGCCAGCAACCCGGGGGGGCGTGCCTACGAGCAGTACTTC. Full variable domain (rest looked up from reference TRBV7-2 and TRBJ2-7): GAGVSQSPSNKVTEKGKDVELRCDPISGHTALYWYRQSLGQGLEFLIYFQGNSAPDKSGLPSDRFSAERTGGSVSTLTIQRTQQEDSAVYLCASNPGGRAYEQYFGPGTRLTVT.

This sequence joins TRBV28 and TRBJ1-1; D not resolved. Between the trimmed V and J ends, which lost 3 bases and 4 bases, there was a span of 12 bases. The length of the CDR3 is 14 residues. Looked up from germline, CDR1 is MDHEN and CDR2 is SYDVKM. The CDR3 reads CASSFVGRGTEAFF. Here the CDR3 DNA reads TGTGCCAGCAGTTTCGTCGGCCGGGGCACTGAAGCTTTCTTT. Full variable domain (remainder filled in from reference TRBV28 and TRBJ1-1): DVKVTQSSRYLVKRTGEKVFLECVQDMDHENMFWYRQDPGLGLRLIYFSYDVKMKEKGDIPEGYSVSREKKERFSLILESASTNQTSMYLCASSFVGRGTEAFFGQGTRLTVV.

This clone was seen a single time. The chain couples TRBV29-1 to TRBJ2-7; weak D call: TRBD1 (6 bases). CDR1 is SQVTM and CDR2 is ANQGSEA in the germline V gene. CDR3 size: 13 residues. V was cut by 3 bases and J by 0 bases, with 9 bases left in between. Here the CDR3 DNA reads TGCAGCGTTGAGGACAGTAGCTCCTACGAGCAGTACTTC. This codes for CSVEDSSSYEQYF.

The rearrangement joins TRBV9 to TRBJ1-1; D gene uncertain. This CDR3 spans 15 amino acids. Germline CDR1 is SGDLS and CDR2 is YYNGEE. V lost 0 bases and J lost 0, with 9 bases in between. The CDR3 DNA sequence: TGTGCCAGCAGCGTAGATAGCAGCATGAACACTGAAGCTTTCTTT. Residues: CASSVDSSMNTEAFF.

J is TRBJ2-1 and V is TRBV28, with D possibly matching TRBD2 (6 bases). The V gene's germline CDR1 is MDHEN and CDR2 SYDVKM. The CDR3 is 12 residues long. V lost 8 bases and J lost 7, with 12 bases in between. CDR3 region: CASGTSGNEQFF. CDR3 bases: TGTGCCAGCGGAACCAGCGGGAATGAGCAGTTCTTC. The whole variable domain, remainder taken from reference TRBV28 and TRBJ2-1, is DVKVTQSSRYLVKRTGEKVFLECVQDMDHENMFWYRQDPGLGLRLIYFSYDVKMKEKGDIPEGYSVSREKKERFSLILESASTNQTSMYLCASGTSGNEQFFGPGTRLTVL.

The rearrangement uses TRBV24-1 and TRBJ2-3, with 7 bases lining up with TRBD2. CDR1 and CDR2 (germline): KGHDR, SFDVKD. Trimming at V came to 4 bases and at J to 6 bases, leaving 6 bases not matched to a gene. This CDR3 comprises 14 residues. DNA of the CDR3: TGTGCCACCAGTGACCCAGGGACTATTGATACGCAGTATTTT. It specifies CATSDPGTIDTQYF.

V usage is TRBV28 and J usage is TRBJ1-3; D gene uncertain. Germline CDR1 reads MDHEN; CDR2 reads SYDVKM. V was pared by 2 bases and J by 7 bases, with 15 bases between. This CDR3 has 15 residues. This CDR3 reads CASSLDRGLLNTIYF. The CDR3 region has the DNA TGTGCCAGCAGTTTAGATCGGGGATTGCTCAACACCATATATTTT.

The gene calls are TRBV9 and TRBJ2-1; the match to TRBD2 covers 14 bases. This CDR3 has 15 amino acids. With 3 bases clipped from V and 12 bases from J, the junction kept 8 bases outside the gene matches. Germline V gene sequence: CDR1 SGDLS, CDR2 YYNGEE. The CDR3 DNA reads TGTGCCAGCAGCGGAGGGACTAGCGGGAGTGTCGGGCAGTTCTTC. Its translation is CASSGGTSGSVGQFF.

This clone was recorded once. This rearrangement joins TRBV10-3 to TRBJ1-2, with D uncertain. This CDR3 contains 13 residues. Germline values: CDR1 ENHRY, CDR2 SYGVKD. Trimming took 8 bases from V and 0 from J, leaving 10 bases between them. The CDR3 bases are TGTGCCATCGGGCAAGGCTCTAACTATGGCTACACCTTC. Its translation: CAIGQGSNYGYTF.

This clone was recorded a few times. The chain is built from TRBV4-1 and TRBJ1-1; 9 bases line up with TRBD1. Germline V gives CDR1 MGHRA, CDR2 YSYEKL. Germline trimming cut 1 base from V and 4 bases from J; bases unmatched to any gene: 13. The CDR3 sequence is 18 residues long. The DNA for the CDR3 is TGCGCCAGCAGCCAAGCCCCCGGGACAGGGACTCTAGGCACTGAAGCTTTCTTT. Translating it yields CASSQAPGTGTLGTEAFF.

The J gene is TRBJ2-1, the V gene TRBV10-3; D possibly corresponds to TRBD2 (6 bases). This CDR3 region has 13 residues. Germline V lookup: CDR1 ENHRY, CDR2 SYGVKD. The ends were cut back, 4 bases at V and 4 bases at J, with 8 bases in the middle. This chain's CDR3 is CAISVGGYNEQFF. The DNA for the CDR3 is TGTGCCATCAGTGTTGGGGGGTACAATGAGCAGTTCTTC.